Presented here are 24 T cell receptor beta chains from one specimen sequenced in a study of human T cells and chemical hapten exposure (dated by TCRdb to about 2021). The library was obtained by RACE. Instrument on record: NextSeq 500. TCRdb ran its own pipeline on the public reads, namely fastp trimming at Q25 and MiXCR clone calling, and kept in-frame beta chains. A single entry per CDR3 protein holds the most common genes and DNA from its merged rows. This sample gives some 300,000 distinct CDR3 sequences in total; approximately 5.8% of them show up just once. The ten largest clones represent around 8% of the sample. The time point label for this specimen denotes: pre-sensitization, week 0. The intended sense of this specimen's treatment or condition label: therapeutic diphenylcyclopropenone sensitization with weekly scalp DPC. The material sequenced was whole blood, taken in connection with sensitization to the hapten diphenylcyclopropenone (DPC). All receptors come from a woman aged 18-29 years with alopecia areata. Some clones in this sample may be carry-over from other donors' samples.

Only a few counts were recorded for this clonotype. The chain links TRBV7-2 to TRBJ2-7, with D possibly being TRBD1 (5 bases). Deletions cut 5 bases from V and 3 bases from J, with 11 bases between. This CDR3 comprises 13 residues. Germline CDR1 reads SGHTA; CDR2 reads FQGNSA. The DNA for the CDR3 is TGTGCCAGCAGCCGAGGACACTTCTACGAGCAGTACTTC. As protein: CASSRGHFYEQYF.

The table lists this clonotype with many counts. The CDR3 DNA sequence: TGCGCCAGCACTGGGGGAGCGAACCAAGAGACCCAGTACTTC. This encodes CASTGGANQETQYF. The chain employs TRBV5-1 and TRBJ2-5, with D perhaps being TRBD1 or TRBD2 (5 bases each). Germline V gene lookup returns CDR1 SGHRS and CDR2 YFSETQ. The length of the CDR3 is 14 residues. Trimming removed 6 bases from V and 0 bases from J, with 12 bases in between. The full variable domain, completed using reference TRBV5-1 and TRBJ2-5, is KAGVTQTPRYLIKTRGQQVTLSCSPISGHRSVSWYQQTPGQGLQFLFEYFSETQRNKGNFPGRFSGRQFSNSRSEMNVSTLELGDSALYLCASTGGANQETQYFGPGTRLLVL.

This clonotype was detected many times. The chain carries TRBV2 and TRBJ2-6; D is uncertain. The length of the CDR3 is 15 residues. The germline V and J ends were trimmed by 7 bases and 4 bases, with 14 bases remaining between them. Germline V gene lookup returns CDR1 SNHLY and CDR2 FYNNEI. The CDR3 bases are TGTGCCAGCATCGCCCGGTCTGGGGGGGCCAACGTCCTGACTTTC. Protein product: CASIARSGGANVLTF.

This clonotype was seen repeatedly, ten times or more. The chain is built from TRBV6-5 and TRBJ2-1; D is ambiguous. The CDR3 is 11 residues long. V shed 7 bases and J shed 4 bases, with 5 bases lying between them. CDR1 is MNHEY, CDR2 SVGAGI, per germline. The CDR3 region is CASTDYNEQFF. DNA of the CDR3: TGTGCCAGCACGGATTACAATGAGCAGTTCTTC.

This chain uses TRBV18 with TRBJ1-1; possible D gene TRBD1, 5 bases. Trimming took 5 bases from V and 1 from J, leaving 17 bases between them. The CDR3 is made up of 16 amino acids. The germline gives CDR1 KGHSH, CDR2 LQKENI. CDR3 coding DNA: TGTGCCAGCTCAATCACTCACACGGGGGAGAACACTGAAGCTTTCTTT. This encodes CASSITHTGENTEAFF.

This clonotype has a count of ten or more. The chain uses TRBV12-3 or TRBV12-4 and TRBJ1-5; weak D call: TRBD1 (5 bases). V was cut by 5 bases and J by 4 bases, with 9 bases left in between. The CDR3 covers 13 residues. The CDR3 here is CASSGGVNQPQHF. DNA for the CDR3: TGTGCCAGCAGTGGAGGGGTTAATCAGCCCCAGCATTTT.

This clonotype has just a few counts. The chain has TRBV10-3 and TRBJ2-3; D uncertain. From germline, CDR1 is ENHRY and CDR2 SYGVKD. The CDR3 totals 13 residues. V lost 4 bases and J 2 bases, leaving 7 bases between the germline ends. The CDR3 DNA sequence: TGTGCCATCAGTGGTGGGCCCACAGATACGCAGTATTTT. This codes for CAISGGPTDTQYF.

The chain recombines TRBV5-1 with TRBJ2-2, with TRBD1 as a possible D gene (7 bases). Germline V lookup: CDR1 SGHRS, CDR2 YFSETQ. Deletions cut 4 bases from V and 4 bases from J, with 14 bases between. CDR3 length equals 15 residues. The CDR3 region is CASSMQGGGTGELFF. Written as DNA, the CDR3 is TGCGCCAGCAGCATGCAGGGGGGCGGCACCGGGGAGCTGTTTTTT.

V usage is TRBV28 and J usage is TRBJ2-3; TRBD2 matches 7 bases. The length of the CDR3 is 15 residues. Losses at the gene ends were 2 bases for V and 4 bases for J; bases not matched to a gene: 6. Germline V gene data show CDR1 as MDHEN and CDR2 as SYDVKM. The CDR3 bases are TGTGCCAGCAGTTTAAAGCGGGGCGTGTCAGATACGCAGTATTTT. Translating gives CASSLKRGVSDTQYF.

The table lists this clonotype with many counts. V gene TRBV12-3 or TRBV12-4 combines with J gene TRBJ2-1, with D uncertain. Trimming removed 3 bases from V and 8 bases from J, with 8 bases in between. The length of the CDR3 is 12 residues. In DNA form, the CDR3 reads TGTGCCAGCAGTTTCATCCCTGATGAGCAGTTCTTC. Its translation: CASSFIPDEQFF.

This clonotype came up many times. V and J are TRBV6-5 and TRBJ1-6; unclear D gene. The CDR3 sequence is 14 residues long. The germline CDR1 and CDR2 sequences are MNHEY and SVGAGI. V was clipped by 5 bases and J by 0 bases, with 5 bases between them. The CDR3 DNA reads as TGTGCCAGCAGTCAAAGCTCCTATAATTCACCCCTCCACTTT. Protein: CASSQSSYNSPLHF.

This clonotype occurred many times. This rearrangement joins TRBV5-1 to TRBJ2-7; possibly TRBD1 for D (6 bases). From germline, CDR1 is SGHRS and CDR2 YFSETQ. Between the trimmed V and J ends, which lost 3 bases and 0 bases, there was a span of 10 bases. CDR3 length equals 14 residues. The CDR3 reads CASSWDTSSYEQYF. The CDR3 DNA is TGCGCCAGCAGCTGGGACACCAGCTCCTACGAGCAGTACTTC.

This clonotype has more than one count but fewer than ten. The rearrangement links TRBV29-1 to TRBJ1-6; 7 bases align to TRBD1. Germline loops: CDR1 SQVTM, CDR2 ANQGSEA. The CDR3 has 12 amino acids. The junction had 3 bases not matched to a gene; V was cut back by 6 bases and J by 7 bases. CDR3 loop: CSVGTDNSPLHF. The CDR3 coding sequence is TGCAGCGTAGGGACAGACAATTCACCCCTCCACTTT.

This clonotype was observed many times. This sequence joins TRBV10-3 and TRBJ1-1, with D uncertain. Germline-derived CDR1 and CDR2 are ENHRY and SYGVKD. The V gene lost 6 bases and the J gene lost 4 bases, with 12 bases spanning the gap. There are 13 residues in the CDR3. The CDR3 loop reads CAIRAALSTEAFF. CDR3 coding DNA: TGTGCCATCAGGGCCGCCCTGAGCACTGAAGCTTTCTTT.

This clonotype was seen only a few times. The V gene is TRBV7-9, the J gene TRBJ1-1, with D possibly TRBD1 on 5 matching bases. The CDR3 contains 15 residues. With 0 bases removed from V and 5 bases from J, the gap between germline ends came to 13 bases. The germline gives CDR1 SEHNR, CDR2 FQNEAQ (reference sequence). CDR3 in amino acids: CASSLAGPRGTEAFF. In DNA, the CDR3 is TGTGCCAGCAGCTTAGCAGGGCCCCGGGGGACTGAAGCTTTCTTT.

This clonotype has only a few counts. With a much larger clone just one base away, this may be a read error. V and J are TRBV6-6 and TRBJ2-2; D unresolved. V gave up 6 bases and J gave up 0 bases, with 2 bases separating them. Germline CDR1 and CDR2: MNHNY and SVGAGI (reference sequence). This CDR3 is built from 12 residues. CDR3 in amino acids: CASRPNTGELFF. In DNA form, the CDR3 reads TGTGCCAGCAGGCCGAACACCGGGGAGCTGTTTTTT.

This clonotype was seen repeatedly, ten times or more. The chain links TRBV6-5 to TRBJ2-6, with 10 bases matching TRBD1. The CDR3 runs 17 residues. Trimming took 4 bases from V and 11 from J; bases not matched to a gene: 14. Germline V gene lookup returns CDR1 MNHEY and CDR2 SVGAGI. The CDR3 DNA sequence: TGTGCCAGCAGTTTCCCGGGACAGGGGATGGGTCGGGACGTCCTGACTTTC. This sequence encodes CASSFPGQGMGRDVLTF.

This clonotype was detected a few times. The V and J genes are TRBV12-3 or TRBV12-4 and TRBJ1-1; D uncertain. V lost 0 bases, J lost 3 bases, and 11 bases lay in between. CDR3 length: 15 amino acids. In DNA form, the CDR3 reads TGTGCCAGCAGTTTAGCCCCCCAAGTGGACACTGAAGCTTTCTTT. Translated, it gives CASSLAPQVDTEAFF.

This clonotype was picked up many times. In DNA form, the CDR3 reads TGTGCCAGCAGTTTAGGTGACCCGCCGGCGGGCTATGGCTACACCTTC. It is translated as CASSLGDPPAGYGYTF. The chain couples TRBV12-3 or TRBV12-4 to TRBJ1-2; D uncertain. The V end was cut by 1 base, the J end by 4 bases, with 16 bases between. The CDR3 loop spans 16 amino acids.

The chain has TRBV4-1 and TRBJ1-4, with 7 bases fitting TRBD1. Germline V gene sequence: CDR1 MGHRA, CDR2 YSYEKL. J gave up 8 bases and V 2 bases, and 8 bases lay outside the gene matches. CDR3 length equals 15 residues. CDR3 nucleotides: TGCGCCAGCAGCCAACTTAGACAGGGCCGCGAAAAACTGTTTTTT. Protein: CASSQLRQGREKLFF.

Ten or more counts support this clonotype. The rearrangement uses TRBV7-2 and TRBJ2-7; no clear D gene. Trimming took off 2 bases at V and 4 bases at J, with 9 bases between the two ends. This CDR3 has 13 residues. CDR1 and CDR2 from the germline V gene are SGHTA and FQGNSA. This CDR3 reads CASSLLPFYEQYF. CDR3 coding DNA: TGTGCCAGCAGCTTACTTCCATTTTACGAGCAGTACTTC.

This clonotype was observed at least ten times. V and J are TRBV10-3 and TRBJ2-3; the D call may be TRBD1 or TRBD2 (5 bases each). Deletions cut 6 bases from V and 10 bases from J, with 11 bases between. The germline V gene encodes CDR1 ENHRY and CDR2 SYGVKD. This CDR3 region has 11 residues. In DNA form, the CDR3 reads TGTGCCATCAGCCGGGACGACGCGCAGTATTTT. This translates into CAISRDDAQYF.

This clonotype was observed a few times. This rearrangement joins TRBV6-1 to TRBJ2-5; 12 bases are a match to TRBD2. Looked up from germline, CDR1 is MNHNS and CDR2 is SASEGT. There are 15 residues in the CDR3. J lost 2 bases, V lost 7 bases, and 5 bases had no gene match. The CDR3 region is CASTGLAGTQETQYF. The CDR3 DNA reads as TGTGCCAGCACTGGACTAGCGGGGACTCAAGAGACCCAGTACTTC.

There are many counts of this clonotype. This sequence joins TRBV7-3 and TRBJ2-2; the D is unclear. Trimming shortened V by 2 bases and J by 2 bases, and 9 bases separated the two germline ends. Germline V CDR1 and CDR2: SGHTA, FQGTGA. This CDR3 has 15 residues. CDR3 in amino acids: CASSLGIGNTGELFF. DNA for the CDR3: TGTGCCAGCAGCTTAGGGATCGGAAACACCGGGGAGCTGTTTTTT.